The subject of this entry is one T cell receptor (beta chain). Researchers ran the PCR with 60 Vbeta and 13 Jbeta primers. Authors' data handling: Tens of millions of unique TCR beta chains, roughly 11 million shared, were counted in a later analysis. Data came from immunoSEQ multiplex PCR; TCRdb stores just in-frame clones and leaves some out. V, J and clone size reflect that table, while D and trimming were determined from the DNA. The sample has 150,000 to 200,000 clones, around 87% seen once. V was cut by 7 bases and J by 2 bases, with 23 bases left in between. The CDR3 totals 17 residues. CDR1 and CDR2 (germline): LGHNT, FRNRAP. The record originates from a study of cytomegalovirus exposure and HLA in healthy donors.

The chain has TRBV12-5 and TRBJ2-5; TRBD2 is a possible D gene (7 bases). The sample comprised PBMCs. This receptor was obtained from a woman between 18 and 29 years old in good health and CMV-seronegative. CDR3 DNA sequence: TGTGCTAGTGCCCCAGGGGCGGCGGGGGCAAGGCAAGAGACCCAGTACTTC. Amino acid sequence: CASAPGAAGARQETQYF.